The 3 T cell receptor beta chains listed next were all sequenced from one sample in a study of CD8+ T cells in alopecia areata. Researchers took lesional scalp punch biopsies and peripheral blood from people who were alopecia areata patients. The authors extracted RNA and reverse transcribed it into cDNA as the sequencing template. The method was immunoSEQ multiplex PCR; TCRdb's version includes in-frame clones alone and lacks a portion of them. This sample has 7,000 to 7,500 clones; around 64% occur once, and the top ten carry about 17%. Sequenced here: skin, sampled at week 0. The receptors were sampled from a human donor with alopecia areata.

The gene calls are TRBV18 and TRBJ2-5, with TRBD1 as a possible D gene (5 bases). With 3 bases removed from V and 2 bases from J, the gap between germline ends came to 16 bases. There are 16 residues in the CDR3. Germline CDR1 reads KGHSH; CDR2 reads LQKENI. The DNA for the CDR3 is TGTGCCAGCTCACCCTACGGTAGGGGCCCTCAAGAGACCCAGTACTTC. The encoded protein is CASSPYGRGPQETQYF.

This chain links TRBV4-1 with TRBJ2-3; 10 positions agree with TRBD2. CDR1 MGHRA and CDR2 YSYEKL come from the germline V gene. V lost 2 bases to trimming and J lost 4 bases; unmatched junction nucleotides: 12. The CDR3 covers 18 residues. DNA for the CDR3: TGCGCCAGCAGCCAACTACTCCTAGCGGGAGTCCGTGCAGATACGCAGTATTTT. Its translation is CASSQLLLAGVRADTQYF.

The V gene is TRBV7-7, the J gene TRBJ2-7, with no clear D. The CDR3 runs to 13 residues. CDR1 is SSHAT, CDR2 FNYEAQ, per germline (reference sequence). The germline V and J ends were trimmed by 3 bases and 3 bases, with 9 bases remaining between them. The CDR3 bases are TGTGCCAGCAGCTTGGGTCCGGGCTACGAGCAGTACTTC. Translated, it gives CASSLGPGYEQYF.